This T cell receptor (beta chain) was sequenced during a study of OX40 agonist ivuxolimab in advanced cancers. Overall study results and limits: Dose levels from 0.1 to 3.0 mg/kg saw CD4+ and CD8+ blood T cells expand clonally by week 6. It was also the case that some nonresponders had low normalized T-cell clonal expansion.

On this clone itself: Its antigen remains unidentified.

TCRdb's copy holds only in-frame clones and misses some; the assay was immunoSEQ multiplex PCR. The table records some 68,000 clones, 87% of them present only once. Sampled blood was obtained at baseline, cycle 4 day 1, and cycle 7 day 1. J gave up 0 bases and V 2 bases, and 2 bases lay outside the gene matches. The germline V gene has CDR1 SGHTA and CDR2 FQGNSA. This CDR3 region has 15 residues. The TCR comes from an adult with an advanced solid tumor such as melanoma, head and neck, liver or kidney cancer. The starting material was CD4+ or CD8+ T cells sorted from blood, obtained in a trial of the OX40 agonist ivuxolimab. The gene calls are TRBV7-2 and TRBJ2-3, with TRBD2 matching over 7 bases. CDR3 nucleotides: TGTGCCAGCAGCTTAACTAGCGTTAGCACAGATACGCAGTATTTT. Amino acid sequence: CASSLTSVSTDTQYF.